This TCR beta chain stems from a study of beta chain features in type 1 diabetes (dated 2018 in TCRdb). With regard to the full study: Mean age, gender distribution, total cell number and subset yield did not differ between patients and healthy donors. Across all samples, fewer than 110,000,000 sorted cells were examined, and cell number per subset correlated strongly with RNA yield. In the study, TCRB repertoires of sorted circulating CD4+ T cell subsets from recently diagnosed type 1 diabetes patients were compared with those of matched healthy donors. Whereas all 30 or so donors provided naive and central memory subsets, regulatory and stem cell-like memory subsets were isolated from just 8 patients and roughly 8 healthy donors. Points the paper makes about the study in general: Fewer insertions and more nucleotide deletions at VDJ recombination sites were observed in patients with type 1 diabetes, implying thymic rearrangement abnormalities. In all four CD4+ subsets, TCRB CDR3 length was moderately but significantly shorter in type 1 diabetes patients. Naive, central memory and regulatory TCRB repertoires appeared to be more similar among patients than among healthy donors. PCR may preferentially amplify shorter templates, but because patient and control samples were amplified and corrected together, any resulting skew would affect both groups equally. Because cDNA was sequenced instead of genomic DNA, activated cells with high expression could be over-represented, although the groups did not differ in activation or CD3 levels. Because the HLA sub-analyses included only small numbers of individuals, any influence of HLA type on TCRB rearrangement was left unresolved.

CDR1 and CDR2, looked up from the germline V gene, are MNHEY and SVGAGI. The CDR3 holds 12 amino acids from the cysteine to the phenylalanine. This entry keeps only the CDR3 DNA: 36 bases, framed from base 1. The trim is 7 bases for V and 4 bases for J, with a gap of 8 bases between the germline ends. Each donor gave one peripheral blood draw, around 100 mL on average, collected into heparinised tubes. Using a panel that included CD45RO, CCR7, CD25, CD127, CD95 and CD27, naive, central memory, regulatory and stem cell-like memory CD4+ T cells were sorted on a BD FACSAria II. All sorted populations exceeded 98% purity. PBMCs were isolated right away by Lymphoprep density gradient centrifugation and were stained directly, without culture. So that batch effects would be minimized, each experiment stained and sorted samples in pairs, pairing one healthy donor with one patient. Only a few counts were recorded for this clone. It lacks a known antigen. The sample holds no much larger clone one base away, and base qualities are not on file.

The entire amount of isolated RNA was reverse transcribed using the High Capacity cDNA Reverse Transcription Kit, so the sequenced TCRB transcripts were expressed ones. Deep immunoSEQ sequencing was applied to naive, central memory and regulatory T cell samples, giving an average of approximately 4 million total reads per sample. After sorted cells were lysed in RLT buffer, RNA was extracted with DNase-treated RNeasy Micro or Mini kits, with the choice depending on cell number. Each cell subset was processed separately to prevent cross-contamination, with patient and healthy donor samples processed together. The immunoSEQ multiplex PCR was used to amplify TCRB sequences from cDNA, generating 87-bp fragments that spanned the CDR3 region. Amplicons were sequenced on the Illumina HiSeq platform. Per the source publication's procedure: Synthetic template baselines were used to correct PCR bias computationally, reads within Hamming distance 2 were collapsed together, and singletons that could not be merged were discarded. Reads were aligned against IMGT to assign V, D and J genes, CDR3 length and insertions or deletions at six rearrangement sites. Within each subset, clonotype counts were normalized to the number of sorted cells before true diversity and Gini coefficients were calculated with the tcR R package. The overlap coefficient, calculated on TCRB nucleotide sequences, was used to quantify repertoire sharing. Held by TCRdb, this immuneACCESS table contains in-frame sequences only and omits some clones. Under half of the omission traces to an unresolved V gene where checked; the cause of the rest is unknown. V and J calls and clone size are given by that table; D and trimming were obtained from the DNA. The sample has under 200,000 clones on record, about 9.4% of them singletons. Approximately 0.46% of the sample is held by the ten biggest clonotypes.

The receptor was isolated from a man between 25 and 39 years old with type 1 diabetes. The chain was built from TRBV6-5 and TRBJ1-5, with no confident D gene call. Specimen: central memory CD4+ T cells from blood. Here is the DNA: TGTGCCAGCACTGAGGGAAATCAGCCCCAGCATTTT. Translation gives CASTEGNQPQHF.